The rows below give T cell receptor beta chains drawn from one sample of a study of blood T cells in healthy people across ages. One entry per CDR3 protein, called by TCRdb with MiXCR from the 5' RACE reads. The sample shows over 500,000 distinct CDR3 sequences, about a quarter of them seen only once. The same data also went into a second study, on T cells of mothers and their children.

The sequenced material came from blood. The source of these receptors is a boy between 2 and 10 years old in good health. CDR3s leave out the opening cysteine and the closing phenylalanine or tryptophan. Each record gives: CDR3 protein, J gene, V gene.

cdr3_aa: SGRQRGTTGELF; j_call: TRBJ2-2; v_call: TRBV29-1
cdr3_aa: ASSSKSRDRGSGNTIY; j_call: TRBJ1-3; v_call: TRBV7-9
cdr3_aa: ASSKWWGANGYT; j_call: TRBJ1-2; v_call: TRBV21-1
cdr3_aa: ASSDTREGGKDTQY; j_call: TRBJ2-3; v_call: TRBV6-4
cdr3_aa: SARDKDNEQF; j_call: TRBJ2-1; v_call: TRBV20-1
cdr3_aa: ASRYLNEQF; j_call: -; v_call: TRBV2
cdr3_aa: ASSPGFHSGNTIY; j_call: TRBJ1-3; v_call: TRBV3-1
cdr3_aa: SATGTGDLGAKNIQY; j_call: TRBJ2-4; v_call: TRBV20-1
cdr3_aa: ASSQVLAGADNEQF; j_call: TRBJ2-1; v_call: TRBV4-1
cdr3_aa: ASSLAGTYGYA; j_call: TRBJ1-2; v_call: TRBV7-2
cdr3_aa: ASRGLAGGQDTQY; j_call: TRBJ2-3; v_call: TRBV7-9
cdr3_aa: ASRKPGTFYNSPLH; j_call: TRBJ1-6; v_call: TRBV7-6
cdr3_aa: ASSARGVSSSTDTQY; j_call: TRBJ2-3; v_call: TRBV9
cdr3_aa: GVEADTQY; j_call: TRBJ2-3; v_call: TRBV29-1
cdr3_aa: AISERGLAGVNEQF; j_call: -; v_call: TRBV10-3
cdr3_aa: TSSVLAGGTTDTQY; j_call: TRBJ2-3; v_call: TRBV10-2
cdr3_aa: ASSQGPGQDNYGYT; j_call: TRBJ1-2; v_call: TRBV4-2
cdr3_aa: ASRTPRAKNIQY; j_call: TRBJ2-4; v_call: TRBV6-5
cdr3_aa: AWNKGLAGVQY; j_call: TRBJ2-4; v_call: TRBV30
cdr3_aa: ASSAAGGPDEQF; j_call: TRBJ2-1; v_call: TRBV7-6
cdr3_aa: ASSRRPGQGNTEAF; j_call: TRBJ1-1; v_call: TRBV5-5
cdr3_aa: SARAGQYMNTEAF; j_call: TRBJ1-1; v_call: TRBV20-1
cdr3_aa: ASSPTGGSINQPQH; j_call: TRBJ1-5; v_call: TRBV27
cdr3_aa: ASRPGQGNSPLH; j_call: TRBJ1-6; v_call: TRBV7-2
cdr3_aa: ASKDRASTEAF; j_call: TRBJ1-1; v_call: TRBV19
cdr3_aa: ASSPWGTQETQY; j_call: TRBJ2-5; v_call: TRBV12-3/TRBV12-4
cdr3_aa: ASSQQGTAGYT; j_call: TRBJ1-2; v_call: TRBV6-5
cdr3_aa: ASSLLGQGDTAF; j_call: TRBJ1-1; v_call: TRBV27
cdr3_aa: ASSLTPTVSGANVLT; j_call: TRBJ2-6; v_call: TRBV7-3
cdr3_aa: ASSSMGQGEETQY; j_call: TRBJ2-5; v_call: TRBV5-8
cdr3_aa: ASSTDRDTDTQY; j_call: TRBJ2-3; v_call: TRBV6-5
cdr3_aa: SAQLPRGHGSGANVLT; j_call: TRBJ2-6; v_call: TRBV20-1
cdr3_aa: ASSEASKNIQY; j_call: TRBJ2-4; v_call: TRBV2
cdr3_aa: ASSILMASDTQY; j_call: TRBJ2-3; v_call: TRBV19
cdr3_aa: ASSGQGTSGGGNEQF; j_call: TRBJ2-1; v_call: TRBV12-3/TRBV12-4
cdr3_aa: SVEPPHRAPLSNIQY; j_call: TRBJ2-4; v_call: TRBV29-1
cdr3_aa: ASSLGQRSYNEQF; j_call: TRBJ2-1; v_call: TRBV11-2
cdr3_aa: ASSSRQGRVNEQF; j_call: -; v_call: TRBV11-2
cdr3_aa: ASEGGTQY; j_call: TRBJ2-3; v_call: TRBV30
cdr3_aa: ATSVGNEQF; j_call: TRBJ2-1; v_call: TRBV24-1
cdr3_aa: ASSLALQPGIQY; j_call: TRBJ2-4; v_call: TRBV7-9
cdr3_aa: ASSLGTSGSYEQY; j_call: -; v_call: TRBV12-3/TRBV12-4
cdr3_aa: ASSLATVSSSYNEQF; j_call: TRBJ2-1; v_call: TRBV5-1
cdr3_aa: SVAGTVSYEQY; j_call: TRBJ2-7; v_call: TRBV29-1
cdr3_aa: ASSQDVGVGTYEQY; j_call: TRBJ2-7; v_call: TRBV4-3
cdr3_aa: ASSLAASGFSYEQY; j_call: -; v_call: TRBV7-2
cdr3_aa: ASSFPRLALRTDTQY; j_call: TRBJ2-3; v_call: TRBV7-9
cdr3_aa: SASSGNSYNEQF; j_call: TRBJ2-1; v_call: TRBV20-1
cdr3_aa: ASSPGSHGSSEAF; j_call: TRBJ1-1; v_call: TRBV18
cdr3_aa: SASARDRLNIQY; j_call: TRBJ2-4; v_call: TRBV20-1
cdr3_aa: ASPGRTSYEQY; j_call: TRBJ2-7; v_call: TRBV19
cdr3_aa: ASSQDLSGGAEQF; j_call: -; v_call: TRBV4-2
cdr3_aa: ASSSSLAPSYNEQF; j_call: TRBJ2-1; v_call: TRBV7-9